This T cell receptor beta chain was sequenced in a study of T cells after yellow fever vaccination. TCRdb analysed the 5' RACE reads with MiXCR anew, one entry per CDR3 protein. The table has approximately 160,000 distinct CDR3 sequences, 9.3% seen once. In this sample, this clonotype turned up a few times. Its antigen remains unknown. Study results and limitations: Clonotypes appearing in both CD4 and CD8 compartments existed, and their share was small.

Trimming took 5 bases from V and 0 from J, leaving 14 bases between them. The CDR3 runs to 16 residues. The germline V gene encodes CDR1 MDHEN and CDR2 SYDVKM. Sample: CD8+ T cells sorted from PBMCs, taken 45 days after the yellow fever booster vaccination. The sequence was collected from a man aged 18 to 30 who received the YFV17D yellow fever vaccine. V usage is TRBV28 and J usage is TRBJ1-3, with no clear D. The CDR3 is CASSPPQVISGNTIYF. DNA for the CDR3: TGTGCCAGCAGTCCGCCCCAGGTGATCTCTGGAAACACCATATATTTT.